This entry lists 5 T cell receptor beta chains sequenced from one sample in a study of long-term antiretroviral therapy in people with HIV. Runs used v3.0 of the immunoSEQ assay and were done at survey level. Produced via immunoSEQ multiplex PCR; TCRdb's table is partial and in-frame only. Of about 48,000 clones listed, about 80% are singletons. Sample: unsorted PBMCs, taken 0.8 years after starting antiretroviral therapy. These TCRs come from a woman aged 18-29 years with HIV.

V gene TRBV27 combines with J gene TRBJ1-2; TRBD1 is a possible D gene (6 bases). Germline values: CDR1 MNHEY, CDR2 SMNVEV (reference sequence). Trimming removed 3 bases from V and 4 bases from J, with 12 bases in between. The CDR3 has 14 residues. CDR3 in DNA: TGTGCCAGCAGTTTTAACAGGGCGGGCTATGGCTACACCTTC. Amino acid sequence: CASSFNRAGYGYTF.

J is TRBJ2-3 and V is TRBV15; D gene ambiguous. This CDR3 has 14 residues. Germline lookup yields CDR1 LNHNV and CDR2 YYDKDF (reference sequence). V lost 0 bases, J lost 4 bases, and 8 bases lay in between. The CDR3 DNA sequence: TGTGCCACCAGCAGAGATCGTAGGGCAGATACGCAGTATTTT. As protein: CATSRDRRADTQYF.

This chain uses TRBV5-1 with TRBJ2-1; TRBD2 aligns across 8 bases. J gave up 7 bases and V 2 bases, and 14 bases lay outside the gene matches. The CDR3 contains 17 residues. Germline-derived CDR1 and CDR2 are SGHRS and YFSETQ. The CDR3 loop is CASSFLETGGQGNEQFF. Written as DNA, the CDR3 is TGCGCCAGCAGCTTTCTGGAGACGGGAGGGCAAGGAAATGAGCAGTTCTTC. Full variable domain (remainder filled in from reference TRBV5-1 and TRBJ2-1): KAGVTQTPRYLIKTRGQQVTLSCSPISGHRSVSWYQQTPGQGLQFLFEYFSETQRNKGNFPGRFSGRQFSNSRSEMNVSTLELGDSALYLCASSFLETGGQGNEQFFGPGTRLTVL.

The V and J genes are TRBV6-6 and TRBJ2-4; D call uncertain. CDR3 length: 14 amino acids. The V gene's germline CDR1 is MNHNY and CDR2 SVGAGI (reference sequence). Trimming left V 2 bases short and J 0 bases short, with 5 bases between. The CDR3 reads CASSYSTAKNIQYF. CDR3 in DNA: TGTGCCAGCAGTTACAGTACAGCCAAAAACATTCAGTACTTC.

The rearrangement uses TRBV5-8 and TRBJ1-1; D might be TRBD1 (5 bases). Trimming pared 2 bases from V and 2 bases from J, leaving 13 bases between. Per germline, CDR1 SGHTS and CDR2 YDEGEE. The length of the CDR3 is 15 residues. The CDR3: CASSFSAGQNTEAFF. CDR3 bases: TGTGCCAGCAGCTTTTCAGCAGGACAAAACACTGAAGCTTTCTTT.